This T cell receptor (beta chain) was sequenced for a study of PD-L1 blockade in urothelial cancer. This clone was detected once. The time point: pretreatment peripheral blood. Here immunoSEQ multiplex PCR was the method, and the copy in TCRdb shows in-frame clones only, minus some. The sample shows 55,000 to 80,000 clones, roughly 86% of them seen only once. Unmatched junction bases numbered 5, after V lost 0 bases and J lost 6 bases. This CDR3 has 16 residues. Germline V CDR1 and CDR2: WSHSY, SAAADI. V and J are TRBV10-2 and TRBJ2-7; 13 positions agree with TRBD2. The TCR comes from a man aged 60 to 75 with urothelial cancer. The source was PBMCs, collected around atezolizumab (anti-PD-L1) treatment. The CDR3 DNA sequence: TGCGCCAGCAGTGAGTCGAGACTAGCGGGGGGCTCCGAGCAGTACTTC. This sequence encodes CASSESRLAGGSEQYF.